Listed below are T cell receptor beta chains from one sample, sequenced in a study of PD-L1 blockade in urothelial cancer. Assay: immunoSEQ multiplex PCR; the TCRdb copy retains only in-frame clones and omits some. The table has roughly 60,000 clones, approximately 80% seen once. The sequencing used PBMCs, collected around atezolizumab (anti-PD-L1) treatment. The receptors derive from a man in his sixties or seventies with urothelial cancer. CDR3s leave out the opening cysteine and the closing phenylalanine or tryptophan. The order of the fields is V gene, CDR3 protein.

v_call: TRBV6-5
cdr3_aa: ASSRGQGNNEQF

v_call: TRBV10-2
cdr3_aa: ASSVQVNQPQH

v_call: TRBV5-6
cdr3_aa: ASSPDGGSGELF

v_call: TRBV6-1
cdr3_aa: ASSELGQEQF

v_call: TRBV28
cdr3_aa: ASSPQGITGNTIY

v_call: TRBV30
cdr3_aa: AWSEFGRVTAIY

v_call: TRBV7-6
cdr3_aa: ASSLGVASQETQY

v_call: TRBV2
cdr3_aa: ASRPLGQTHY

v_call: TRBV2
cdr3_aa: ASTTTQGANTGELF

v_call: TRBV19
cdr3_aa: ASGGTAQETQY

v_call: TRBV2
cdr3_aa: ASSADRDRTDTQY

v_call: TRBV29-1
cdr3_aa: SGAPPGGGQETQY

v_call: TRBV19
cdr3_aa: ASSLGQGWGTEAF

v_call: TRBV28
cdr3_aa: ASSSGGTGTKGYT

v_call: TRBV7-6
cdr3_aa: ASRPREPRNTEAF